These T cell receptor beta chains were read from a single sample in a study of shared clonotypes between healthy human individuals. The data were produced by immunoSEQ multiplex PCR, yet TCRdb's version contains in-frame clones alone and is incomplete. This sample has around 2.5 million clones; 93% occur once, and the top ten carry approximately 0.36%. Sample: naive CD4+ T cells from PBMCs. Source of these receptors: a man younger than 35 in good health. Some clones in this sample may be carry-over from other donors' samples. The CDR3 runs from the conserved cysteine through the conserved F or W. Each record gives: clone size, D gene, V gene, J gene, CDR3 DNA, CDR3 protein. A D gene is named only where the DNA matches it firmly. The size of a clone is reported for some rows only, either as once, few or many, or as a class for expanded clones.

size: once; D: -; V: TRBV4-1; J: TRBJ2-4; DNA: TGCGCCAGCAGCCCAGGCCCCCCCAGATCAGCCAAAAACATTCAGTACTTC; CDR3: CASSPGPPRSAKNIQYF
size: -; D: -; V: TRBV4-2; J: TRBJ2-7; DNA: TGTGCCAGCAGCCAAGATTTTGGGGGCCCAACCTACGAGCAGTACTTC; CDR3: CASSQDFGGPTYEQYF
size: -; D: -; V: TRBV13; J: TRBJ1-6; DNA: TGTGCCAGCAGCCTCAGAGGGGATTCACCCCTCCACTTT; CDR3: CASSLRGDSPLHF
size: -; D: -; V: TRBV11-2; J: TRBJ1-2; DNA: TGTGCCAGCAGCTTAGATAGGGCTAACTATGGCTACACCTTC; CDR3: CASSLDRANYGYTF
size: -; D: -; V: TRBV18; J: TRBJ2-1; DNA: TGTGCCAGCTGCGACGGGAATTACAATGAGCAGTTCTTC; CDR3: CASCDGNYNEQFF
size: -; D: -; V: TRBV5-1; J: TRBJ1-4; DNA: TGCGCCAGCAGCTTCGCCGGGAATGAAAAACTGTTTTTT; CDR3: CASSFAGNEKLFF
size: -; D: TRBD1; V: TRBV2; J: TRBJ1-1; DNA: TGTGCCAGCAGGGGATGGACAGGACCCGGCACTGAAGCTTTCTTT; CDR3: CASRGWTGPGTEAFF
size: -; D: TRBD1; V: TRBV19; J: TRBJ1-5; DNA: TGTGCCAGTAAGGGGGCTCCGGGACAAAGCAATCAGCCCCAGCATTTT; CDR3: CASKGAPGQSNQPQHF
size: -; D: -; V: TRBV9; J: TRBJ2-7; DNA: TGTGCCAGCAGCAGGGGTGGTGCGGGAATCCCCTACGAGCAGTACTTC; CDR3: CASSRGGAGIPYEQYF
size: -; D: TRBD2; V: TRBV5-6; J: TRBJ2-1; DNA: TGTGCCAGCAGCCGGTATAGCGGGAGCGGGCTTTATGAGCAGTTCTTC; CDR3: CASSRYSGSGLYEQFF
size: -; D: TRBD2; V: TRBV9; J: TRBJ2-7; DNA: TGTGCCAGCAGCCCAACTAGCGGGAACTACGAGCAGTACTTC; CDR3: CASSPTSGNYEQYF
size: -; D: -; V: TRBV6-5; J: TRBJ2-7; DNA: TGTGCCAGCAGCTACGGTATCGCGCGGGGCGAGCAGTACTTC; CDR3: CASSYGIARGEQYF
size: -; D: -; V: TRBV2; J: TRBJ2-3; DNA: TGTGCCAGCAGTGTAGGATACACAGATACGCAGTATTTT; CDR3: CASSVGYTDTQYF
size: -; D: -; V: TRBV27; J: TRBJ1-2; DNA: TGTGCCAGCAGTTTAGGGGCAGGGACTTATGGCTACACCTTC; CDR3: CASSLGAGTYGYTF
size: -; D: -; V: TRBV5-1; J: TRBJ2-6; DNA: TGCGCCAGCAGCTTGGATATTCTCTTGGCCAGACCCTCTGGGGCCAACGTCCTGACTTTC; CDR3: CASSLDILLARPSGANVLTF
size: -; D: -; V: TRBV29-1; J: TRBJ1-1; DNA: TGCAGCGTTGACCCCCTGGGGACACAAGCTTTCTTT; CDR3: CSVDPLGTQAFF
size: -; D: TRBD2; V: TRBV5-1; J: TRBJ2-6; DNA: TGCGCCAGCAGCTTGGTGTTTCTAGCGGGAGGGTCAGGGGCCAACGTCCTGACTTTC; CDR3: CASSLVFLAGGSGANVLTF
size: -; D: -; V: TRBV7-9; J: TRBJ1-3; DNA: TGTGCCAGCAGCTTAGAGGGCAGGGCAGGAAACACCATATATTTT; CDR3: CASSLEGRAGNTIYF
size: -; D: -; V: TRBV7-2; J: TRBJ2-1; DNA: TGTGCCAGCAGCTTATCCTCGGAGTTGAGTTACAATGAGCAGTTCTTC; CDR3: CASSLSSELSYNEQFF
size: -; D: TRBD2; V: TRBV10-1; J: TRBJ2-7; DNA: TGCGCCAGCAGAGAGACAACTAGCGGGAGTAAATACGAGCAGTACTTC; CDR3: CASRETTSGSKYEQYF
size: -; D: -; V: TRBV20-1; J: TRBJ2-5; DNA: TGCAGTGGGATTAACCAAGAGACCCAGTACTTC; CDR3: CSGINQETQYF
size: -; D: -; V: TRBV28; J: TRBJ2-2; DNA: TGTGCCAGCAGTTTATGGGCCGGGCAGAACACCGGGGAGCTGTTTTTT; CDR3: CASSLWAGQNTGELFF
size: -; D: TRBD2; V: TRBV5-4; J: TRBJ2-1; DNA: TGTGCCAGCAGCTCCGGGACTAGCGGGAGCCCCCATGAGCAGTTCTTC; CDR3: CASSSGTSGSPHEQFF
size: -; D: -; V: TRBV2; J: TRBJ2-3; DNA: TGTGCCAGCACCGGGACGGCTAACACAGATACGCAGTATTTT; CDR3: CASTGTANTDTQYF
size: -; D: TRBD2; V: TRBV19; J: TRBJ2-7; DNA: TGTGCCAGTAGTATAACTAGCGGGAGAGTAGAGCAGTACTTC; CDR3: CASSITSGRVEQYF
size: -; D: -; V: TRBV15; J: TRBJ2-7; DNA: TGTGCCACCAGCAGAGTCGGCCAGCCATTTCTCGAGCAGTACTTC; CDR3: CATSRVGQPFLEQYF
size: -; D: -; V: TRBV9; J: TRBJ2-3; DNA: TGTGCCAGCAGCACCCGGAGTAGCGGCGATACGCAGTATTTT; CDR3: CASSTRSSGDTQYF
size: few; D: -; V: TRBV5-1; J: TRBJ1-1; DNA: TGCGCCAGCAGCGCACAATCCGGGGACACTGAAGCTTTCTTT; CDR3: CASSAQSGDTEAFF
size: -; D: -; V: TRBV9; J: TRBJ1-3; DNA: TGTGCCAGCAGCGTAGGTACGGGCTCTGGAAACACCATATATTTT; CDR3: CASSVGTGSGNTIYF
size: once; D: -; V: TRBV19; J: TRBJ1-5; DNA: TGTGCCAGTACCTCTCCGGGGGGCTTGGGCAATCAGCCCCAGCATTTT; CDR3: CASTSPGGLGNQPQHF
size: -; D: -; V: TRBV19; J: TRBJ1-2; DNA: TGTGCCAGTAGTCGGACGGGATCTACTAACTATGGCTACACCTTC; CDR3: CASSRTGSTNYGYTF
size: -; D: TRBD2; V: TRBV19; J: TRBJ2-1; DNA: TGTGCCAGTGCTAGCGGCCGCTCCTACAATGAGCAGTTCTTC; CDR3: CASASGRSYNEQFF
size: -; D: -; V: TRBV19; J: TRBJ1-2; DNA: TGTGCCAGTAGTACCCCGGGGCTTGTTAAGTATGGCTACACCTTC; CDR3: CASSTPGLVKYGYTF
size: -; D: TRBD2; V: TRBV27; J: TRBJ2-1; DNA: TGTGCCAGCCATGAGCGGGAGGGTGTCTATGAGCAGTTCTTC; CDR3: CASHEREGVYEQFF
size: -; D: TRBD1; V: TRBV7-2; J: TRBJ2-7; DNA: TGTGCCAGCAGCTTCGACAGGGACTACGAGCAGTACTTC; CDR3: CASSFDRDYEQYF
size: -; D: -; V: TRBV4-1; J: TRBJ1-1; DNA: TGCGCCAGCAGCCAAGGAGCTGAAGCTTTCTTT; CDR3: CASSQGAEAFF
size: -; D: TRBD1; V: TRBV28; J: TRBJ1-5; DNA: TGTGCCAGCAGTGCCGGGACAGCAAATCAGCCCCAGCATTTT; CDR3: CASSAGTANQPQHF
size: -; D: -; V: TRBV6-1; J: TRBJ2-5; DNA: TGTGCCAGCGGCGGTCCAGGGGCTTTTAGGACCCAGTACTTC; CDR3: CASGGPGAFRTQYF
size: -; D: -; V: TRBV27; J: TRBJ1-1; DNA: TGTGCCAGCAGGGCATTCGGGGGGGCTGTAAAGACTGAAGCTTTCTTT; CDR3: CASRAFGGAVKTEAFF
size: -; D: TRBD2; V: TRBV10-1; J: TRBJ2-3; DNA: TGCGCCAGCGAAGCGGGAGACTCCTTTAGCACAGATACGCAGTATTTT; CDR3: CASEAGDSFSTDTQYF
size: -; D: -; V: TRBV6-5; J: TRBJ1-1; DNA: TGTGCCAGCAGTTACGGGCGCGGACCTGAAGCTTTCTTT; CDR3: CASSYGRGPEAFF
size: -; D: -; V: TRBV18; J: TRBJ2-7; DNA: TGTGCCAGCTCGTCCGACAGCCACTACGAGCAGTACTTC; CDR3: CASSSDSHYEQYF
size: once; D: -; V: TRBV5-1; J: TRBJ2-5; DNA: TGCGCCAGCAGCTTGGCGGCGGGACGGGTCCAAGAGACCCAGTACTTC; CDR3: CASSLAAGRVQETQYF
size: -; D: TRBD2; V: TRBV4-1; J: TRBJ2-3; DNA: TGCGCCAGCAGCCAACAGCGGGAGGGCCTGCGTGATACGCAGTATTTT; CDR3: CASSQQREGLRDTQYF
size: -; D: -; V: TRBV7-9; J: TRBJ1-1; DNA: TGTGCCAGCAGCTTACCGGAGGGCAGGGCGAACACTGAAGCTTTCTTT; CDR3: CASSLPEGRANTEAFF
size: -; D: -; V: TRBV5-1; J: TRBJ1-5; DNA: TGCGCCAGCAGCTACGGAGACCAGCCCCAGCATTTT; CDR3: CASSYGDQPQHF
size: -; D: -; V: TRBV29-1; J: TRBJ2-7; DNA: TGCAGCGTTGGGAAGCGAATGAGCTCCTACGAGCAGTACTTC; CDR3: CSVGKRMSSYEQYF
size: -; D: -; V: TRBV27; J: TRBJ2-5; DNA: TGTGCCAGCAGTTTATCGGCCAGGGAGAAGACCCAGTACTTC; CDR3: CASSLSAREKTQYF
size: -; D: -; V: TRBV6-1; J: TRBJ2-7; DNA: TGTGCCAGCAGTAGGACGGACCTGGAGGAGCAGTACTTC; CDR3: CASSRTDLEEQYF
size: -; D: TRBD2; V: TRBV2; J: TRBJ2-5; DNA: TGTGCCACCCAAGGGGAACTAGCGGGAGGCCCAAAGAAAGAGACCCAGTACTTC; CDR3: CATQGELAGGPKKETQYF
size: -; D: -; V: TRBV28; J: TRBJ2-3; DNA: TGTGCCAGCAGCCCGTTACCAGCAAACACAGATACGCAGTATTTT; CDR3: CASSPLPANTDTQYF
size: once; D: -; V: TRBV7-3; J: TRBJ2-3; DNA: TGTGCCAGCAGCTTTCGCGGAACTAGCACAGATACGCAGTATTTT; CDR3: CASSFRGTSTDTQYF
size: -; D: -; V: TRBV7-9; J: TRBJ2-3; DNA: TGTGCCAGCAGTTTACAGGGAGGGACGCAGTATTTT; CDR3: CASSLQGGTQYF
size: -; D: -; V: TRBV28; J: TRBJ2-2; DNA: TGTGCCAGCAGTCCGCCCCGGGCCACCACTCGGGAGCTGTTTTTT; CDR3: CASSPPRATTRELFF